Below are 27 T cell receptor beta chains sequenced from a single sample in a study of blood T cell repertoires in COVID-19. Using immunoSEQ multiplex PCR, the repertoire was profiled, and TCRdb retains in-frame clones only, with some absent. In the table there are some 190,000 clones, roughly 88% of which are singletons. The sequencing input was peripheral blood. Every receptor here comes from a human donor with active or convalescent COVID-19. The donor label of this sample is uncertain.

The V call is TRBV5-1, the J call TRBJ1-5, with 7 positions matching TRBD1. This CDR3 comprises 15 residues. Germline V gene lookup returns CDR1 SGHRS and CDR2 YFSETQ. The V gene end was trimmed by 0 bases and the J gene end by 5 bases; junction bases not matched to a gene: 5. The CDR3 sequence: CASSLEGAAYQPQHF. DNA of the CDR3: TGCGCCAGCAGCTTGGAGGGGGCAGCGTATCAGCCCCAGCATTTT.

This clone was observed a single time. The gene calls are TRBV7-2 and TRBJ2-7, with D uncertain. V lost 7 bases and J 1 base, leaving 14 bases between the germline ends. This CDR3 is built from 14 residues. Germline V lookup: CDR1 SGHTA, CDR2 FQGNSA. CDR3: CASTQSHGSYEQYF. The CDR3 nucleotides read TGTGCCAGCACCCAAAGTCACGGTTCCTACGAGCAGTACTTC.

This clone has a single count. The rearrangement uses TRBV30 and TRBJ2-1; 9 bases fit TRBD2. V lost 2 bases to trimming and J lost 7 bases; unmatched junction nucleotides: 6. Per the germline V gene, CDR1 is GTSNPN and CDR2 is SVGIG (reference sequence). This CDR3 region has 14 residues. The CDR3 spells CAWSRGLAVNEQFF. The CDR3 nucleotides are TGTGCCTGGAGTAGGGGACTAGCAGTAAATGAGCAGTTCTTC. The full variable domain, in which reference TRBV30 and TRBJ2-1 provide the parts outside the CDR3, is SQTIHQWPATLVQPVGSPLSLECTVEGTSNPNLYWYRQAAGRGLQLLFYSVGIGQISSEVPQNLSASRPQDRQFILSSKKLLLSDSGFYLCAWSRGLAVNEQFFGPGTRLTVL.

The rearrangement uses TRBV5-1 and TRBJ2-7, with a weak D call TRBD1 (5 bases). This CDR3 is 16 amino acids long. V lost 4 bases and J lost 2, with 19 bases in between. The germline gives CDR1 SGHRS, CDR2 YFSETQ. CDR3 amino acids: CASSPDRGSGTYEQYF. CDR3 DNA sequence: TGCGCCAGCAGCCCTGATAGGGGCAGTGGGACCTACGAGCAGTACTTC.

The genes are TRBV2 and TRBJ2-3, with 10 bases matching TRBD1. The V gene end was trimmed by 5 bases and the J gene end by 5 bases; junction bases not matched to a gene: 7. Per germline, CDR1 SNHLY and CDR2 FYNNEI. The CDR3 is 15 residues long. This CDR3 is CASSRQGAREDTQYF. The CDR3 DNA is TGTGCCAGCAGTAGACAGGGGGCTAGAGAAGATACGCAGTATTTT.

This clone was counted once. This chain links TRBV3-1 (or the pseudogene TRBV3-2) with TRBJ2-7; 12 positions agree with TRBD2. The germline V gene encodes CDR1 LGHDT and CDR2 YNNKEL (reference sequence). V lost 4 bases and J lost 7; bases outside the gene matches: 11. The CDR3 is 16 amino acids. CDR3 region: CASSLPALAGGREQYF. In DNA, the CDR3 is TGTGCCAGCAGCCTCCCCGCCCTAGCGGGAGGGCGGGAGCAGTACTTC.

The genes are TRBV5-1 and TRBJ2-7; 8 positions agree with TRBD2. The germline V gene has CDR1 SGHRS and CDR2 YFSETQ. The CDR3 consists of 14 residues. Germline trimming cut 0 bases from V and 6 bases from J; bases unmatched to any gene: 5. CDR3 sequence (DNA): TGCGCCAGCAGCTTGGCGGGGGGGTCAGGCGAGCAGTACTTC. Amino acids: CASSLAGGSGEQYF. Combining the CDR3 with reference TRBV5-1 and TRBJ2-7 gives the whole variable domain KAGVTQTPRYLIKTRGQQVTLSCSPISGHRSVSWYQQTPGQGLQFLFEYFSETQRNKGNFPGRFSGRQFSNSRSEMNVSTLELGDSALYLCASSLAGGSGEQYFGPGTRLTVT.

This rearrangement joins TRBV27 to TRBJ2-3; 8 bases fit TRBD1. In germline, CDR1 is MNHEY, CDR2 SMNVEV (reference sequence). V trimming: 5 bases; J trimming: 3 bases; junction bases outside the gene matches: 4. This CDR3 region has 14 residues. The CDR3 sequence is CASSDRGGTDTQYF. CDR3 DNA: TGTGCCAGCAGTGACAGGGGTGGAACAGATACGCAGTATTTT.

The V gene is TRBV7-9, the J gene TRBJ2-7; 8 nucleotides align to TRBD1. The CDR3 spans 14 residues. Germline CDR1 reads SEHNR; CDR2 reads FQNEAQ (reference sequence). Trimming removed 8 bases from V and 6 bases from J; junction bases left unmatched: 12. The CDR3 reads CASQGQAVSIEQYF. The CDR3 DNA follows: TGTGCCAGCCAGGGACAGGCCGTATCTATCGAGCAGTACTTC.

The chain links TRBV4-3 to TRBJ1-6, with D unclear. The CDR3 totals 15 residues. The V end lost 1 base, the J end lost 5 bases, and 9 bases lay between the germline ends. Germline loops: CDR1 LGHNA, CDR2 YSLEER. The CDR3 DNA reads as TGCGCCAGCAGCCAAGTCTACCAAGATAATTCACCCCTCCACTTT. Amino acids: CASSQVYQDNSPLHF.

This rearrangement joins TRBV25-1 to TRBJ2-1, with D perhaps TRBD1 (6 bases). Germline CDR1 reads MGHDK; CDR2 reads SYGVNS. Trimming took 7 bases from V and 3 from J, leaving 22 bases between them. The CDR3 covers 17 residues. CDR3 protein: CASMGRGVGIFYNEQFF. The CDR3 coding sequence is TGTGCCAGCATGGGCAGGGGCGTCGGGATATTCTACAATGAGCAGTTCTTC.

CDR3 sequence: CASSGRQGAIVGANVLTF. CDR3 sequence (DNA): TGTGCCAGCAGCGGGAGACAGGGGGCAATCGTTGGGGCCAACGTCCTGACTTTC. The chain is built from TRBV9 and TRBJ2-6; 10 bases map to TRBD1. Germline V gene sequence: CDR1 SGDLS, CDR2 YYNGEE. The CDR3 covers 18 residues. The J segment lost 3 bases and the V segment lost 3 bases, leaving 9 bases of the junction unmatched. Supplemented by reference TRBV9 and TRBJ2-6, the full variable domain reads DSGVTQTPKHLITATGQRVTLRCSPRSGDLSVYWYQQSLDQGLQFLIQYYNGEERAKGNILERFSAQQFPDLHSELNLSSLELGDSALYFCASSGRQGAIVGANVLTFGAGSRLTVL.

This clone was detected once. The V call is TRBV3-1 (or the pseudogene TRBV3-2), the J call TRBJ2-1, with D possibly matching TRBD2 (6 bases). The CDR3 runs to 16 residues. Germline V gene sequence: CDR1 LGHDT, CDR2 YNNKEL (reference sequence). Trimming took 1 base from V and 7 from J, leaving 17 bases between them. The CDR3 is CASSQVHSGPANEQFF. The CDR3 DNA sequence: TGTGCCAGCAGCCAAGTCCATAGCGGCCCAGCTAATGAGCAGTTCTTC.

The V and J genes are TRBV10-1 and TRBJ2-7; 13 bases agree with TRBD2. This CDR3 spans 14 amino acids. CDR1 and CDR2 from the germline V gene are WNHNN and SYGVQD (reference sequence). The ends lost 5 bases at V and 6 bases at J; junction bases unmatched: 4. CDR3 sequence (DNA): TGCGCCAGCAGTCCGGGACTAGCGGGAAGCGAGCAGTACTTC. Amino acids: CASSPGLAGSEQYF.

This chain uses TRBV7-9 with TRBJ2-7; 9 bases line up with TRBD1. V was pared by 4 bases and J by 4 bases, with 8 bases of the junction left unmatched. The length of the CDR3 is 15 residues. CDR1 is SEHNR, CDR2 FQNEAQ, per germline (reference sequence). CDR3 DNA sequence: TGTGCCAGCAGCTGGCGGACAGGGGACCTTTACGAGCAGTACTTC. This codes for CASSWRTGDLYEQYF.

The DNA for the CDR3 is TGTGCCAGCAGGAGGAGGATGAACACTGAAGCTTTCTTT. This codes for CASRRRMNTEAFF. The chain joins TRBV12-3 or TRBV12-4 to TRBJ1-1; the D is unclear. Trimming removed 6 bases from V and 0 bases from J, with 8 bases in between. The length of the CDR3 is 13 residues.

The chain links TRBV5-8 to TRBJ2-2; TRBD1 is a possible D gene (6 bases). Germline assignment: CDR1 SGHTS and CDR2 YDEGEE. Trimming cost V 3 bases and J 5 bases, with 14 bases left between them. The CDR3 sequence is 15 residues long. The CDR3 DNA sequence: TGTGCCAGCAGCTCTTATACAGGGAGAACCGGGGAGCTGTTTTTT. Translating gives CASSSYTGRTGELFF.

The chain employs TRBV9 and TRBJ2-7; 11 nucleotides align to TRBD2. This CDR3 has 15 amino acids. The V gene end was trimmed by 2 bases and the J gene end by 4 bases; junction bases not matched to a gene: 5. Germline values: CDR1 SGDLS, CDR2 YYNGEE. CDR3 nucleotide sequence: TGTGCCAGCAGCGTCGATAGCGGGAGGGGGTACGAGCAGTACTTC. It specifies CASSVDSGRGYEQYF.

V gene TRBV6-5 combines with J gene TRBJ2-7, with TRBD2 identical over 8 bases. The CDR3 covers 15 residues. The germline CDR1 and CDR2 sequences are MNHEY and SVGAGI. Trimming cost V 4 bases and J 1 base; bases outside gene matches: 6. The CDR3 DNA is TGTGCCAGCAGTTTCGCGGGAGGTCGTTCCTACGAGCAGTACTTC. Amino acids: CASSFAGGRSYEQYF.

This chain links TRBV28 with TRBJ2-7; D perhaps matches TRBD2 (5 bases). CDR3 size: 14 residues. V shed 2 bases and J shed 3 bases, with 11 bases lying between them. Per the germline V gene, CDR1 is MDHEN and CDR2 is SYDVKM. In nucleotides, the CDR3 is TGTGCCAGCAGTTTAGAGGGCCTTTACTACGAGCAGTACTTC. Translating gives CASSLEGLYYEQYF.

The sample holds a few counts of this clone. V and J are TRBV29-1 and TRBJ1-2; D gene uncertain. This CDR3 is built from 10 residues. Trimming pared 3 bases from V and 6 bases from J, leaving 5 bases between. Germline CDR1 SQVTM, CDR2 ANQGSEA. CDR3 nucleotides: TGCAGCGTTGACCGGGATGGCTACACCTTC. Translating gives CSVDRDGYTF.

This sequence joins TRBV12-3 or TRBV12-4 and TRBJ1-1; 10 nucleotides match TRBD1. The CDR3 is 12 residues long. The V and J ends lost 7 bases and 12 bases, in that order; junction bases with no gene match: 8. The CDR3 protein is CASNPGQGFSFF. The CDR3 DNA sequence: TGTGCCAGCAATCCGGGACAGGGGTTTTCTTTCTTT.

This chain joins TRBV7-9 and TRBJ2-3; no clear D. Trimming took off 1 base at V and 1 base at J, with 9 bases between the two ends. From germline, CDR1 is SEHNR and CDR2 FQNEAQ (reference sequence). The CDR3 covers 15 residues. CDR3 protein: CASSLVASRTDTQYF. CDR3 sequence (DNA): TGTGCCAGCAGCTTAGTGGCCAGTCGCACAGATACGCAGTATTTT.

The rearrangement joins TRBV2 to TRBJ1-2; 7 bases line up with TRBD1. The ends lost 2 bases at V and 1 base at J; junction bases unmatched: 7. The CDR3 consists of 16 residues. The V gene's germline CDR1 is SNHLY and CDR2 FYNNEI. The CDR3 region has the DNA TGTGCCAGCAGTGAATTACAGGGGAATCATAACTATGGCTACACCTTC. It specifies CASSELQGNHNYGYTF.

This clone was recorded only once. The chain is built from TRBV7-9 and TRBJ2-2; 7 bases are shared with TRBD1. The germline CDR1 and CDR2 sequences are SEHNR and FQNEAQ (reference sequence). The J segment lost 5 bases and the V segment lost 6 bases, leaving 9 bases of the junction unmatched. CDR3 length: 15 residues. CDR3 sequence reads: CASSLTGERTGELFF. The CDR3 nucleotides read TGTGCCAGCAGTTTAACAGGGGAGAGGACCGGGGAGCTGTTTTTT.

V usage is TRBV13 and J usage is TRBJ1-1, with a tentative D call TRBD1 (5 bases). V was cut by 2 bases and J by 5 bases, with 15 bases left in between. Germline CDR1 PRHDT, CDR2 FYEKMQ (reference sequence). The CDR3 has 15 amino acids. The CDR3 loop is CASSLFMTGGTEAFF. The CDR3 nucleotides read TGTGCCAGCAGCTTATTTATGACGGGGGGTACTGAAGCTTTCTTT.

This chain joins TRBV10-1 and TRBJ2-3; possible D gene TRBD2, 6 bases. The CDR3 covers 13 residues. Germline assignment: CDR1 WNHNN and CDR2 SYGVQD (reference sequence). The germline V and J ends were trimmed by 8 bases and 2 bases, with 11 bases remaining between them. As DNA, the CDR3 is TGCGCCAGCGGGGACTTATACACAGATACGCAGTATTTT. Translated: CASGDLYTDTQYF.